This T cell receptor beta chain was documented in a study of neurological immune-mediated disorders. This clonotype was counted many times. There are 16 residues in the CDR3. Germline V gene data show CDR1 as SGHVS and CDR2 as FNYEAQ. Trimming removed 6 bases from V and 0 bases from J, with 12 bases in between. A 10-nucleotide random UMI tagged transcripts in template-switch 5'RACE cDNA synthesis. TCRdb redid the calling of the 5' RACE reads with MiXCR, one entry per CDR3 protein. In the table there are roughly 74,000 distinct CDR3 sequences, around 5.2% of which are singletons. The receptor was derived from a man younger than 35 with multiple sclerosis. The specimen sequenced was PBMCs. V and J are TRBV7-6 and TRBJ1-6, with D perhaps matching TRBD1 (5 bases). CDR3 sequence: CASRHPGSSYNSPLHF. The DNA for the CDR3 is TGTGCCAGCAGACACCCAGGGAGCTCCTATAATTCACCCCTCCACTTT.